The clone carrying this T cell receptor (beta chain) was observed a single time. Its matching antigen is unknown. Primed by a sample-barcoded 5' primer and a J-beta primer mix, a second PCR proceeded for 7 to 11 cycles. Every cDNA molecule carried a tag from a template-switch adaptor bearing 12 random nucleotides. A single record per CDR3 protein comes from TCRdb applying MiXCR to the 5' RACE reads. The table has hundreds of thousands of distinct CDR3 sequences, less than 80% seen once. Trimming left V 5 bases short and J 5 bases short, with 14 bases between. The CDR3 length is 14 residues. Germline V CDR1 and CDR2: SGHTA, FQGNSA. This entry is derived from a study of blood T cells in healthy people across ages. Findings and caveats of the study: Correlation between TCR beta diversity and naive T cell percentage was strong. More naive CD4+ cells and higher diversity were found in long-lived than in aged donors.

The sample consisted of blood. The receptor's source is a man aged 30 to 45 in good health. V and J are TRBV7-2 and TRBJ2-3, with D unclear. In DNA, the CDR3 is TGTGCCAGCAGCCGTCCGACAAAAGAAGATACGCAGTATTTT. Translation: CASSRPTKEDTQYF.